The 8 T cell receptor beta chains below were found in one sample sequenced in a study of blood T cell repertoires in COVID-19 (dated by TCRdb to 2020 to 2022). The library was generated by the immunoSEQ multiplex PCR assay. TCRdb stores this immuneACCESS table with in-frame sequences only. Part of the clones is absent; in the studies checked, under half of the shortfall reflects unresolved V genes, and no reason is known for the rest. Within this sample are some 250,000 clones, with 80% to 90% of them counted one time only. The ten largest make up approximately 2% of the sample. The sample consisted of PBMCs or T cells enriched from blood (not recorded which). Receptor source: a woman aged 50 to 60 who had recovered from COVID-19.

The rearrangement links TRBV9 to TRBJ2-7, with 7 bases fitting TRBD2. The CDR3 totals 12 residues. The germline CDR1 and CDR2 sequences are SGDLS and YYNGEE. With 1 base clipped from V and 6 bases from J, the junction kept 1 base outside the gene matches. CDR3 sequence (DNA): TGTGCCAGCAGCGTATCGGGGGGCGAGCAGTACTTC. Translating it yields CASSVSGGEQYF.

The chain carries TRBV11-1 and TRBJ2-7; 7 bases line up with TRBD2. J gave up 7 bases and V 3 bases, and 9 bases lay outside the gene matches. This CDR3 is 14 amino acids long. Germline CDR1 is SGHAT and CDR2 is FQDESV (reference sequence). CDR3 protein: CASSFGRAFREQYF. Written as DNA, the CDR3 is TGTGCCAGCAGCTTTGGGAGGGCCTTTCGGGAGCAGTACTTC.

Here the CDR3 DNA reads TGCGCCAGCAGCCAAGGGACAGCCTCTGGAAACACCATATATTTT. Translation gives CASSQGTASGNTIYF. V is TRBV5-1 and J is TRBJ1-3; 7 nucleotides match TRBD1. Germline CDR1 SGHRS, CDR2 YFSETQ. This CDR3 has 15 amino acids. The junction had 4 bases not matched to a gene; V was cut back by 4 bases and J by 0 bases. The variable domain in full, completed from reference TRBV5-1 and TRBJ1-3, reads KAGVTQTPRYLIKTRGQQVTLSCSPISGHRSVSWYQQTPGQGLQFLFEYFSETQRNKGNFPGRFSGRQFSNSRSEMNVSTLELGDSALYLCASSQGTASGNTIYFGEGSWLTVV.

This chain connects TRBV13 to TRBJ2-5; D might be TRBD2 (5 bases). The V and J ends lost 1 base and 7 bases respectively, with 19 bases between them. The CDR3 is made up of 16 amino acids. CDR1 and CDR2 from the germline V gene are PRHDT and FYEKMQ (reference sequence). CDR3 region: CASSLVRPDPRGTQYF. The DNA of the CDR3 is TGTGCCAGCAGCTTAGTCCGCCCGGACCCTCGGGGGACCCAGTACTTC.

This rearrangement joins TRBV28 to TRBJ1-5, with 9 bases aligning to TRBD1. Unmatched junction bases numbered 13, after V lost 10 bases and J lost 6 bases. Per the germline V gene, CDR1 is MDHEN and CDR2 is SYDVKM. This CDR3 spans 15 amino acids. Here the CDR3 DNA reads TGTGCCACAAAACCGACAGGGGGTTTGGTTCAGCCCCAGCATTTT. Protein product: CATKPTGGLVQPQHF.

The count of this clone is one. This chain uses TRBV20-1 with TRBJ2-2; 9 bases are shared with TRBD2. The CDR3 totals 15 residues. Trimming took 3 bases from V and 3 from J; bases not matched to a gene: 5. Germline CDR1 reads DFQATT; CDR2 reads SNEGSKA (reference sequence). CDR3 protein: CSASGAGGDTGELFF. In DNA, the CDR3 is TGCAGTGCTAGTGGTGCGGGAGGGGACACCGGGGAGCTGTTTTTT.

The CDR3 is CAIQGVNTEAFF. The CDR3 coding sequence is TGTGCCATCCAGGGGGTGAACACTGAAGCTTTCTTT. The chain uses TRBV10-3 and TRBJ1-1; 7 bases align to TRBD1. This CDR3 region has 12 residues. J lost 0 bases, V lost 8 bases, and 0 bases had no gene match. From germline, CDR1 is ENHRY and CDR2 SYGVKD.

This chain joins TRBV6-5 and TRBJ2-2, with D possibly TRBD1 on 5 matching bases. Trimming took 4 bases from V and 3 from J, leaving 15 bases between them. This CDR3 spans 16 amino acids. Per the germline V gene, CDR1 is MNHEY and CDR2 is SVGAGI. This chain's CDR3 is CASSFIHPRDTGELFF. CDR3 nucleotides: TGTGCCAGCAGTTTCATCCATCCCAGGGACACCGGGGAGCTGTTTTTT.